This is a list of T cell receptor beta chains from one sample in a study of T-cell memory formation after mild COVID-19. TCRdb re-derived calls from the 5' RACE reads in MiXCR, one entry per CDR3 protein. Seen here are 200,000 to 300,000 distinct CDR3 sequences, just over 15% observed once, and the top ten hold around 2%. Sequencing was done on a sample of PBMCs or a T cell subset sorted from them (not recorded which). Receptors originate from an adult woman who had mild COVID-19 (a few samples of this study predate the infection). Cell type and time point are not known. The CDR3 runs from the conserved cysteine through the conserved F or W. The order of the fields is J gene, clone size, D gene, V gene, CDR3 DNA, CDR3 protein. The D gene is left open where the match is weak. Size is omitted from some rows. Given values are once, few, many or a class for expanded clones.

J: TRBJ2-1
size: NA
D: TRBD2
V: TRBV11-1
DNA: TGTGCCAGCAGCTTTCGACTAGCGGGAGCCAATGAGCAGTTCTTC
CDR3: CASSFRLAGANEQFF

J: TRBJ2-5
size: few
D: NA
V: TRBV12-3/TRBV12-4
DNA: TGTGCCAGCAGCTCTACACAGGGAGGATGGCAAGAGACCCAGTACTTC
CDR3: CASSSTQGGWQETQYF

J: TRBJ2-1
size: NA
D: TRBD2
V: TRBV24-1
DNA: TGTGCCACCAGTGACCCAACCGGCGGGAGCCTCAATGAGCAGTTCTTC
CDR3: CATSDPTGGSLNEQFF

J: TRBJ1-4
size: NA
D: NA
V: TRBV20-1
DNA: TGCAGTGCTTCAGCTGGATTGACAACTAATGAAAAACTGTTTTTT
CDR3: CSASAGLTTNEKLFF

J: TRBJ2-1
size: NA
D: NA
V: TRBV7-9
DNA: TGTGCCAGCAGCTCTCGGGACGGGAGCTCCTACAATGAGCAGTTCTTC
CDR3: CASSSRDGSSYNEQFF

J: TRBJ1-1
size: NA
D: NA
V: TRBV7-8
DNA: TGTGCCAGCAGCCTCCCGATGGCGGGGGTGGCCACTGAAGCTTTCTTT
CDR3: CASSLPMAGVATEAFF

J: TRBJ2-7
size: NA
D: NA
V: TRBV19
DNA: TGTGCCAGTAGTAGGTCCATTTCCTACGAGCAGTACTTC
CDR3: CASSRSISYEQYF

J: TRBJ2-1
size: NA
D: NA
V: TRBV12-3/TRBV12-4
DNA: TGTGCCAGCAGTTTAGGGACTACTTGGCAGTTCTTC
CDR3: CASSLGTTWQFF

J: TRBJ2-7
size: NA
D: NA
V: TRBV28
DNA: TGTGCCAGCAGTTTATTGACGGCCTTCTACGAGCAGTACTTC
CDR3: CASSLLTAFYEQYF

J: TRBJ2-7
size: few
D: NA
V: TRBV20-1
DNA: TGCAGTGTGGGTCCCCCGGGCGAGCAGTACTTC
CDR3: CSVGPPGEQYF

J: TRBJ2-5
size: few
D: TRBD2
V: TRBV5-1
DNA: TGCGCCAGCAGCCCGACCCGGAAACTAGCGGGATTACAAGAGACCCAGTACTTC
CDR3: CASSPTRKLAGLQETQYF

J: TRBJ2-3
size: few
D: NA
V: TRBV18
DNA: TGTGCCAGCTCACCACCGGCCAGCGGCCTAAGCACAGATACGCAGTATTTT
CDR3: CASSPPASGLSTDTQYF

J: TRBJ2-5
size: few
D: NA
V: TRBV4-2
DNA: TGTGCCAGCAGCCAAGAACTAGCAGCTCAAGAGACCCAGTACTTC
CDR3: CASSQELAAQETQYF

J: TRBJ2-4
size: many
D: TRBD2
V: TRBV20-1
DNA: TGCAGTGCTGATTTAGCGGGAATTAGAGCCAAAAACATTCAGTACTTC
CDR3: CSADLAGIRAKNIQYF

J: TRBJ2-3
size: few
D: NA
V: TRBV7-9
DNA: TGTGCCAGCAGCTTAGCCCTCGCCAACACAGATACGCAGTATTTT
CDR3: CASSLALANTDTQYF

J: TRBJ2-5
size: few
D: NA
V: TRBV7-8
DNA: TGTGCGGTGGGGGAGACCCAGTACTTC
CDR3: CAVGETQYF

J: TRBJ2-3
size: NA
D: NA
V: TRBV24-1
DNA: TGTGCCACCAGTGATCTCCTCCTCAGAGCGGAGGGGACAGATACGCAGTATTTT
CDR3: CATSDLLLRAEGTDTQYF

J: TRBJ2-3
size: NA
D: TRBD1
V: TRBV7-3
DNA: TGTGCCAGCAGCGGATTCCCGGGACAGGGGTCGCAGTATTTT
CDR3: CASSGFPGQGSQYF

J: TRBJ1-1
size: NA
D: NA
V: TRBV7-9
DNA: TGTGCCAGCACCCCGGGGCGGCGGGGCACTGAAGCTTTCTTT
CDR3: CASTPGRRGTEAFF

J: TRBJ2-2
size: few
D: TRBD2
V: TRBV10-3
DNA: TGTGCCATCAGACATAGCGGGAGCGGGTCTACCGGGGAGCTGTTTTTT
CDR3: CAIRHSGSGSTGELFF

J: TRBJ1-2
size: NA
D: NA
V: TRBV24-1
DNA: TGTGCCACCAGTGATTTAAGGGGTCCTAACTATGGCTACACCTTC
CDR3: CATSDLRGPNYGYTF

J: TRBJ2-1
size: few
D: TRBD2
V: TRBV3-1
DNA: TGTGCCAGCAGCCAAGAGCTAGCGGGAGGACCGAGCTTC
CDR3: CASSQELAGGPSF

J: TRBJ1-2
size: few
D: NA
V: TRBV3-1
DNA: TGTGCCAGCAGCCAAGCGGCTGGCTACACCTTC
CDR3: CASSQAAGYTF

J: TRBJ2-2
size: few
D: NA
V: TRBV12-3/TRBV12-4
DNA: TGTGCCAGCAGTCCCCCGGGGGCGGACACCGGGGAGCTGTTTTTT
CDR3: CASSPPGADTGELFF

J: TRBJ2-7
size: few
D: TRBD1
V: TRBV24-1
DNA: TGTGCCACCAGTGATTCCGGGACAGGGGGCCGCGAGCAGTACTTC
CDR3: CATSDSGTGGREQYF

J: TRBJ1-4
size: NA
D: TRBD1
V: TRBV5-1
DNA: TGCGCCAGCAGTTCTCTCGGGACAGGGGTCGAAAAACTGTTTTTT
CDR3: CASSSLGTGVEKLFF

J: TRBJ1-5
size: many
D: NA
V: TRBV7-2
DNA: TGTGCCAGCGTCAGACCAGGGGTCAATCAGCCCCAGCATTTT
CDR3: CASVRPGVNQPQHF

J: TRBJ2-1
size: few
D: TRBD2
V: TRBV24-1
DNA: TGTGCCACCAGGGGAAGCGGGGTCGATGAGCAGTTCTTC
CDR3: CATRGSGVDEQFF

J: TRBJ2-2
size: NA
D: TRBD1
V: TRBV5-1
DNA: TGCGCCAGCAGCTTGGATCCAGGGGGTAACACCGGGGAGCTGTTTTTT
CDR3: CASSLDPGGNTGELFF

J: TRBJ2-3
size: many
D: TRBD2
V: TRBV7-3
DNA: TGTGCCAGCAGCTTCACGGGACTAGCGGGTGGCACAGATACGCAGTATTTT
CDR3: CASSFTGLAGGTDTQYF

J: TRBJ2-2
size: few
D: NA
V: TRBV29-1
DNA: TGCAGCGTTGGAGAGCGGACGAACACCGGGGAGCTGTTTTTT
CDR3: CSVGERTNTGELFF

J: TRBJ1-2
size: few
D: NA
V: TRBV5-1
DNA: TGCGCCAGCAGCTCCGGGACCGCCGTAAGTGGCTACACCTTC
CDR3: CASSSGTAVSGYTF

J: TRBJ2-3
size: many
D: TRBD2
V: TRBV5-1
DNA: TGCGCCAGCAGACCCCGAGCGGGGGCTATAGGAGATACGCAGTATTTT
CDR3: CASRPRAGAIGDTQYF

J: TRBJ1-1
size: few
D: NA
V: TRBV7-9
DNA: TGTGCCAGCAGCGTTGGGGAAGGCACTGAAGCTTTCTTT
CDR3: CASSVGEGTEAFF

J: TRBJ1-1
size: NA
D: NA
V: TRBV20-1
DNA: TGCAGTGCCCGATCCGGCAGGGGTGTCACTGAAGCTTTCTTT
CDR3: CSARSGRGVTEAFF

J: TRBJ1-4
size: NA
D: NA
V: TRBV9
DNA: TGTGCCAGCAGCGTATCGGGGGGTTGGGAAAAACTGTTTTTT
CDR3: CASSVSGGWEKLFF

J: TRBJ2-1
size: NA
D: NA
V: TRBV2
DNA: TGTGCCAGCAAGATGGGGAGTGAGCAGTTCTTC
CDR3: CASKMGSEQFF

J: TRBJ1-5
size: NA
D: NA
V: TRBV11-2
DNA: TGTGCCAGCAGCCTCTTTTTGAGCAATCAGCCCCAGCATTTT
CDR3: CASSLFLSNQPQHF

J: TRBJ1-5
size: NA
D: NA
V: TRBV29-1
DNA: TGCAGCGTTGCCCAGGGAACCCTCAATCAGCCCCAGCATTTT
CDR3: CSVAQGTLNQPQHF

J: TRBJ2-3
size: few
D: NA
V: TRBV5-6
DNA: TGTGCCAGCAGCGGGTGGACAGATACGCAGTATTTT
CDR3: CASSGWTDTQYF

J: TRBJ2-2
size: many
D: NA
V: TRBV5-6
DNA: TGTGCCAGCAGCTCCGAGGCAGGGCGGACCGGGGAGCTGTTTTTT
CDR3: CASSSEAGRTGELFF

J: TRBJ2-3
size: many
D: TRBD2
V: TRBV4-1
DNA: TGCGCCAGCAGCCAGACCGGCCGGGGACTAGCGGGAGGCACAGATACGCAGTATTTT
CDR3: CASSQTGRGLAGGTDTQYF

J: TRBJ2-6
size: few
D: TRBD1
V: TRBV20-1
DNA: TGCAGTGCTTTAGGGCTGACAGGGGGTCTTCGATCTGGGGCCAACGTCCTGACTTTC
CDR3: CSALGLTGGLRSGANVLTF

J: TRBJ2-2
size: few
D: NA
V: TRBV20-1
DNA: TGCAGTGCTCACGGACGGGCAACGAACACCGGGGAGCTGTTTTTT
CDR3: CSAHGRATNTGELFF

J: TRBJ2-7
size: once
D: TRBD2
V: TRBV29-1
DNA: TGCAGCGTCGGGACTAGCGGGTCCTACGAGCAGTACTTC
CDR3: CSVGTSGSYEQYF

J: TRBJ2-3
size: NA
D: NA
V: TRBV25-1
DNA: TGTGCCAGCACCACCCCAGGCGGAACAGTAGATTTT
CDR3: CASTTPGGTVDF

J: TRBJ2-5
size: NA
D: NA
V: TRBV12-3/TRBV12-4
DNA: TGTGCCAGCAGCATCCCACGGGGTGGGGTGACCCAGTACTTC
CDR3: CASSIPRGGVTQYF

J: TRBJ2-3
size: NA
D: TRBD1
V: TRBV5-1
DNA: TGCGCCAGCAGGTCCGGGACAGGGGAAAAGGGCACAGATACGCAGTATTTT
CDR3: CASRSGTGEKGTDTQYF

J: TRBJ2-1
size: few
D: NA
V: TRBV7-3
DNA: TGTGCCAGCAGCTTAAGTGGGAGTGCCTACAATGAGCAGTTCTTC
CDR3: CASSLSGSAYNEQFF

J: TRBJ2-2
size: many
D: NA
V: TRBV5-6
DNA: TGTGCCAGCAGCTTCTCAGGATACGGGGAGCTGTTTTTT
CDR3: CASSFSGYGELFF

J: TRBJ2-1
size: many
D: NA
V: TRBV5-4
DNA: TGTGCCAGCAGCTTGGATGGGACTTCGTACAATGAGCAGTTCTTC
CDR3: CASSLDGTSYNEQFF

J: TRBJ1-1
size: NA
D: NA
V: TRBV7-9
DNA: TGTGCCAGCAGCTTAAACGGGGCCGGGTGGGCTTTCTTT
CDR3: CASSLNGAGWAFF